This TCR beta chain was sequenced for a study of T-cell reconstitution after alpha-beta-depleted transplantation in children. Note on this clonotype: Its specificity is unknown.

V was pared by 7 bases and J by 2 bases, with 16 bases between. The CDR3 length is 15 residues. Germline V gives CDR1 MNHNS, CDR2 SASEGT. Whole-study findings and limits: In patients about two months after transplant, alpha-beta T cells reportedly arose from several hundred expanded graft clones. Newly generated T cells supplied most T-cell counts and diversity one year post-transplant. Day-60 TCRbeta diversity that was high in some patients was derived from surviving recipient T cells and thymic progenitors.

It was with unique molecular identifiers that the TCRbeta library was prepared. TCRdb processed the PCR reads anew with MiXCR; each CDR3 protein has one entry. Of about 980,000 distinct CDR3 sequences listed, around 30% are singletons. The rearrangement links TRBV6-1 to TRBJ2-3; D is tentatively TRBD1 or TRBD2 (5 bases each). Material: PBMCs, mostly from graft donor cells, obtained 360 days after TCRalphabeta/CD19-depleted stem cell transplant. The TCR originated in a boy in the first two years of life who had a stem cell transplant for SCID, so the T cells may come from the graft donor. The CDR3 loop is CASTGTQDFTDTQYF. Here the CDR3 DNA reads TGTGCCAGCACCGGGACGCAGGACTTCACAGATACGCAGTATTTT.